This TCR beta chain stems from a study of OX40 agonist ivuxolimab in advanced cancers. Study in general: Patients received the agonistic anti-OX40 (CD134) antibody ivuxolimab. Cohort: approximately 79% men, mean age around 55, aged about 20 to 80. General observations from the study: Low normalized T-cell clonal expansion also characterized some of the nonresponders. At 0.1 to 3.0 mg/kg, CD4+ and CD8+ blood T cells expanded clonally by week 6.

With respect to this clone: Its antigen remains unidentified.

Libraries were prepared by immunoSEQ multiplex PCR; TCRdb keeps only in-frame clonotypes and omits some of them. The repertoire holds over 25,000 clones, about 81% seen once, with 21% in the top ten. The receptor comes from an adult with an advanced solid tumor such as melanoma, head and neck, liver or kidney cancer. The input for sequencing was CD4+ or CD8+ T cells sorted from blood, taken in a trial of the OX40 agonist ivuxolimab.

The CDR3 sequence is CASSGTAHSGANVLTF. CDR3 sequence (DNA): TGTGCCAGCAGTGGGACAGCCCACTCTGGGGCCAACGTCCTGACTTTC. V is TRBV28 and J is TRBJ2-6; 7 positions match TRBD1. Germline V CDR1 and CDR2: MDHEN, SYDVKM. The CDR3 spans 16 residues. V shed 5 bases, J shed 0 bases, and the junction held 4 bases outside the gene matches.